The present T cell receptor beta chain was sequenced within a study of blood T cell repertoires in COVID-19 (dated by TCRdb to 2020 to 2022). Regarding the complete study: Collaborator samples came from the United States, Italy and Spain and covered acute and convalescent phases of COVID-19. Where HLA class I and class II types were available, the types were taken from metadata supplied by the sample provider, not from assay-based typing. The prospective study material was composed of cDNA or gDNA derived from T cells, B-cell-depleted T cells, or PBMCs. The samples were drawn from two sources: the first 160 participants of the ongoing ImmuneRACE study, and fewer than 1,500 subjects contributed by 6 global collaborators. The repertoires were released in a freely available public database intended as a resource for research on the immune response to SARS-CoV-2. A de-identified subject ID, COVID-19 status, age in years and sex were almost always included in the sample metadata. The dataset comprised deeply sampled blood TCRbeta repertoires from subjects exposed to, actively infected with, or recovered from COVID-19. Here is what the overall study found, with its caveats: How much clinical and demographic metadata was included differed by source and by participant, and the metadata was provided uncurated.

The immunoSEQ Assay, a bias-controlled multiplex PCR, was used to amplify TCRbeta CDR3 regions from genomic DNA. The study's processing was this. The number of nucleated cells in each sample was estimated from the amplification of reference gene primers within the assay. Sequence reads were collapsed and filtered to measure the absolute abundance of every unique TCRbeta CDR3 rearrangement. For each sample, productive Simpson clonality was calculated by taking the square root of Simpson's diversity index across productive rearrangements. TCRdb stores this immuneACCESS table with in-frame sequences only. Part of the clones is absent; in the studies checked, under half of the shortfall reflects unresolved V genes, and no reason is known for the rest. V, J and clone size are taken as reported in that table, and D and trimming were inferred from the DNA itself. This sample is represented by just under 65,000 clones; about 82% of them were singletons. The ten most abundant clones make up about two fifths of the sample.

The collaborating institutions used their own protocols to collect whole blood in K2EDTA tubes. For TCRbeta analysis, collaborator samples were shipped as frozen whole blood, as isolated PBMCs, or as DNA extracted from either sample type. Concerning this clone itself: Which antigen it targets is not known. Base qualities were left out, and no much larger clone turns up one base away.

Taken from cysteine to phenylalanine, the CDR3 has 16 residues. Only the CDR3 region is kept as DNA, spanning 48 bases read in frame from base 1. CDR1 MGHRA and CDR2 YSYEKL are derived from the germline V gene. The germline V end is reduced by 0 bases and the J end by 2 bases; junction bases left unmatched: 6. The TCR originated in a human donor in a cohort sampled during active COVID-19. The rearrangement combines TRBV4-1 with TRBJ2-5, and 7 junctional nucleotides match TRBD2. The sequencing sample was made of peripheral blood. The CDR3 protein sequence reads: CASSQDRLAVQETQYF. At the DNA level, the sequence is TGCGCCAGCAGCCAAGACAGGCTAGCGGTTCAAGAGACCCAGTACTTC.